This TCR beta chain stems from a study of vaccination effects on CD4 cells after COVID-19. Only in-frame clones appear in the TCRdb table, and some are missing; sequencing was by immunoSEQ multiplex PCR. The data show around 40,000 clones, about 65% seen once. This CDR3 region has 16 residues. V was pared by 3 bases and J by 0 bases, with 5 bases of the junction left unmatched. CDR1 and CDR2 from the germline V gene are KGHSH and LQKENI. Comment on this clone: Its antigen remains unidentified.

Investigators separated out CD4+ T cells once less than 11 days of culture had passed. Absence of prior SARS-CoV-2 infection characterized the vaccine recipients, who showed negative nucleocapsid antibodies. The source was CD4+ T cells from PBMCs cultured without peptide, collected before COVID-19 vaccination. The V and J genes are TRBV18 and TRBJ1-3; 7 positions agree with TRBD1. This receptor was identified in a human donor who received a COVID-19 vaccine. The CDR3, as DNA: TGTGCCAGCTCACCCGGACAGGAAATCTCTGGAAACACCATATATTTT. This translates into CASSPGQEISGNTIYF.